The clone carrying this T cell receptor beta chain was counted a single time. Its antigen is undetermined. At the DNA level, this CDR3 is encoded by other sequences in the same sample as well. The data were taken from a study of glioma-infiltrating T cells after dendritic cell vaccination. The CDR3 totals 16 residues. CDR1 is SGDLS, CDR2 YYNGEE, per germline. The ends lost 0 bases at V and 2 bases at J; junction bases unmatched: 5. Study-level findings and limits: The cohort had few patients with full blood and tumor sets.

Produced via immunoSEQ multiplex PCR; TCRdb's table is partial and in-frame only. The sample records 65,000 to 80,000 clones, around 87% being singletons. Time point reported: after dendritic cell vaccination, including at tumor progression/relapse. V and J are TRBV9 and TRBJ2-7, with 10 bases fitting TRBD2. The sequence derives from a human donor with glioblastoma. Material: blood, obtained after dendritic cell vaccination. The chain's CDR3 is CASSVAASGSPYEQYF. The CDR3 DNA follows: TGTGCCAGCAGCGTAGCGGCTAGCGGGAGCCCCTACGAGCAGTACTTC.